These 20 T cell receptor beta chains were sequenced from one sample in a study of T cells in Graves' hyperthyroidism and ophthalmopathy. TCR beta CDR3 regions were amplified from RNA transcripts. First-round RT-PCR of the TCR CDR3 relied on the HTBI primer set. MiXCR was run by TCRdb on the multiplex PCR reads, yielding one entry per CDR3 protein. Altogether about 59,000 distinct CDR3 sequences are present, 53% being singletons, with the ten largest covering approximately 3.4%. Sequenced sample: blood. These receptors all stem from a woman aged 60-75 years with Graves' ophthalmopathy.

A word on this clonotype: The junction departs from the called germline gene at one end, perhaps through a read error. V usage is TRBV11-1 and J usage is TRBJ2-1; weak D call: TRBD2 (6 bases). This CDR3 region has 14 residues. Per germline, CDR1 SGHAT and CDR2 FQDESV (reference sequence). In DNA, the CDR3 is TGTGCCCGCAGCCCACAGGTGCAGGGAGGTGAGCAGCTCTTC. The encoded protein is CARSPQVQGGEQLF.

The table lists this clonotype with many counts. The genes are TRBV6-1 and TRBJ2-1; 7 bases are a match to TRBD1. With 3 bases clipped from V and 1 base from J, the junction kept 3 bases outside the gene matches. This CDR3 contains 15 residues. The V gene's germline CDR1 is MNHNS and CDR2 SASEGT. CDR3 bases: TGTGCCAGCAGTGACCTGACAGGGTCCTACAATGAGCAGTTCTTC. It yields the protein CASSDLTGSYNEQFF.

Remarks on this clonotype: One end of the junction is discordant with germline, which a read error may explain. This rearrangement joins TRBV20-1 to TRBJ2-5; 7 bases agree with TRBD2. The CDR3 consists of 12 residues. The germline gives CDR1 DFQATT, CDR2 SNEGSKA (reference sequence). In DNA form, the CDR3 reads TGCAGTGCCAGAGCGGGGCGGGGGACCCTGTACTTC. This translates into CSARAGRGTLYF.

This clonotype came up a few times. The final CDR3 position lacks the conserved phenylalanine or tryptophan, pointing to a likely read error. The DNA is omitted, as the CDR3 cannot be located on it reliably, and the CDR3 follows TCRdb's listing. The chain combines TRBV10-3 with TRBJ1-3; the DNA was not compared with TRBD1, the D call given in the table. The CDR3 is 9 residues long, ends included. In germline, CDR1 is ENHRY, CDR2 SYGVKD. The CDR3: CAIKDTSDT.

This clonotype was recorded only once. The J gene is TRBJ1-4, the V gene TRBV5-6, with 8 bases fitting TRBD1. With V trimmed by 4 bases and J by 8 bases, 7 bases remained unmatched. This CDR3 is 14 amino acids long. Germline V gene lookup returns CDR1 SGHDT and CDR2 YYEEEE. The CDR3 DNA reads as TGTGCCAGCAGCAGAGGGACAGGTCAAGAAAAACTGTTTTTT. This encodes CASSRGTGQEKLFF. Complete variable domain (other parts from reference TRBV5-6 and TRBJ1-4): DAGVTQSPTHLIKTRGQQVTLRCSPKSGHDTVSWYQQALGQGPQFIFQYYEEEERQRGNFPDRFSGHQFPNYSSELNVNALLLGDSALYLCASSRGTGQEKLFFGSGTQLSVL.

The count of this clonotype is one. The CDR3 region has the DNA TGCAGTGTATTACGGACTAGCGATAATGAGCAGTTCTTC. Translating gives CSVLRTSDNEQFF. The gene calls are TRBV20-1 and TRBJ2-1, with TRBD2 identical over 9 bases. Germline V CDR1 and CDR2: DFQATT, SNEGSKA (reference sequence). This CDR3 contains 13 residues. V trimming: 7 bases; J trimming: 7 bases; junction bases outside the gene matches: 8.

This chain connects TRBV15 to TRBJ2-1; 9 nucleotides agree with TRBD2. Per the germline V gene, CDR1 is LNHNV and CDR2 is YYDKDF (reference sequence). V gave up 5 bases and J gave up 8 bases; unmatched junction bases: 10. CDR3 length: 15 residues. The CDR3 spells CATSPGTSRTHEQFF. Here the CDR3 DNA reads TGTGCCACCAGCCCCGGGACTAGCAGGACCCATGAGCAGTTCTTC.

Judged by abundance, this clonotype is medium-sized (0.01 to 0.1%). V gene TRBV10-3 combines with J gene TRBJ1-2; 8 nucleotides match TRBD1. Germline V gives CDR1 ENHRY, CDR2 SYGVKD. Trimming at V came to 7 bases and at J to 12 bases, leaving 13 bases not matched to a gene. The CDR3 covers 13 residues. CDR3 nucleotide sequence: TGTGCCATCAATCAGGGGGCGAAGGGCCCGGACACCTTC. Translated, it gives CAINQGAKGPDTF.

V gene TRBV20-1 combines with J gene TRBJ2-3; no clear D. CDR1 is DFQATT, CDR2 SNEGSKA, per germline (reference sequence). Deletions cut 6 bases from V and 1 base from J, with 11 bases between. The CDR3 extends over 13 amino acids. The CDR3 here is CSAGRPGTDTQYF. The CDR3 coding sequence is TGCAGTGCAGGAAGGCCCGGCACAGATACGCAGTATTTT.

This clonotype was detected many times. CDR3 loop: CASSEGPGGLPDTQYF. CDR3 coding DNA: TGTGCCAGCAGTGAAGGCCCGGGGGGGCTGCCAGATACGCAGTATTTT. The V call is TRBV6-1, the J call TRBJ2-3; 8 nucleotides align to TRBD2. Looked up from germline, CDR1 is MNHNS and CDR2 is SASEGT. CDR3 length equals 16 residues. V gave up 1 base and J gave up 4 bases; unmatched junction bases: 7.

The CDR3 nucleotides are TGTGCCAGCAGTTGGACAGGGGGAAGGTACGAGCAGTACTTC. This codes for CASSWTGGRYEQYF. V usage is TRBV2 and J usage is TRBJ2-7; 10 bases are shared with TRBD1. The CDR3 loop spans 14 amino acids. J gave up 4 bases and V 5 bases, and 5 bases lay outside the gene matches. CDR1 and CDR2 from the germline V gene are SNHLY and FYNNEI.

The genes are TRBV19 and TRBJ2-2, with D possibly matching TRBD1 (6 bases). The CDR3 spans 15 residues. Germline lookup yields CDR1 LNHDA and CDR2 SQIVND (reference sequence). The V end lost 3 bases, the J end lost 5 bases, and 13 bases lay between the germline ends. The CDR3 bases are TGTGCCAGTAGTATTGACAGGCTCGGAACCGGGGAGCTGTTTTTT. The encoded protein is CASSIDRLGTGELFF.

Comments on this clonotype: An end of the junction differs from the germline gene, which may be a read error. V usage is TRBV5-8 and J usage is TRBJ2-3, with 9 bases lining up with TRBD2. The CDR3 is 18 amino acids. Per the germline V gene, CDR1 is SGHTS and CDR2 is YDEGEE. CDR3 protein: CASSDRQGLAASTDTRYF. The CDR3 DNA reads TGTGCCAGCAGCGATAGACAGGGACTAGCAGCTAGCACAGATACGCGGTATTTT.

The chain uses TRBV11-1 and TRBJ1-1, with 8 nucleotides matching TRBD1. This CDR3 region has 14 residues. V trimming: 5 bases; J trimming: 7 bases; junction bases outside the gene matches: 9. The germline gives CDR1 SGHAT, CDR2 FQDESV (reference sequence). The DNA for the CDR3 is TGTGCCAGCAGCCCAGAAGGACAGGGAGTTGAAGCTTTCTTT. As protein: CASSPEGQGVEAFF.

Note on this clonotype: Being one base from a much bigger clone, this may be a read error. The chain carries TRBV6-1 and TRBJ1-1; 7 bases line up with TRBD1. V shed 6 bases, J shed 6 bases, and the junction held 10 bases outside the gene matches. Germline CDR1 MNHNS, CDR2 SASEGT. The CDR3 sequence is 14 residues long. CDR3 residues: CASRNTGVAAEAFF. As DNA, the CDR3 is TGTGCCAGCAGAAATACAGGGGTCGCTGCTGAAGCTTTCTTT.

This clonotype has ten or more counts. CDR3: CASSKMATQYF. DNA of the CDR3: TGTGCCAGCAGTAAGATGGCTACGCAGTATTTT. The chain is built from TRBV12-3 or TRBV12-4 and TRBJ2-3, with D hard to call. The CDR3 is 11 residues long. Trimming removed 5 bases from V and 8 bases from J, with 8 bases in between.

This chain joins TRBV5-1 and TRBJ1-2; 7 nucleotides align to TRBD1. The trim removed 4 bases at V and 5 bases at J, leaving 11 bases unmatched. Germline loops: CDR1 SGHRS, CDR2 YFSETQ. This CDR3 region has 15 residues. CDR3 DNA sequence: TGCGCCAGCAGCACAAAAACCGGGACAGCTTATGGCTACACCTTC. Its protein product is CASSTKTGTAYGYTF.

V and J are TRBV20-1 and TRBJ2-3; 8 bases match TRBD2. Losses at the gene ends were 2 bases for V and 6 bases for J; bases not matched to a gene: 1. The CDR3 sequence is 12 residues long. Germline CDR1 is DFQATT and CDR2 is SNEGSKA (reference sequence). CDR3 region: CSARLAGDTQYF. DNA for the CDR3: TGCAGTGCTAGACTAGCGGGCGATACGCAGTATTTT.

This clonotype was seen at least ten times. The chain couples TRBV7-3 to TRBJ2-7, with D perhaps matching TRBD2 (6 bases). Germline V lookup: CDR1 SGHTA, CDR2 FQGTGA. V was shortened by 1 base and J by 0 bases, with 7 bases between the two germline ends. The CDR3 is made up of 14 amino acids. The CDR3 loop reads CASSLSGDSYEQYF. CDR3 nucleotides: TGTGCCAGCAGCTTAAGCGGGGACTCCTACGAGCAGTACTTC.

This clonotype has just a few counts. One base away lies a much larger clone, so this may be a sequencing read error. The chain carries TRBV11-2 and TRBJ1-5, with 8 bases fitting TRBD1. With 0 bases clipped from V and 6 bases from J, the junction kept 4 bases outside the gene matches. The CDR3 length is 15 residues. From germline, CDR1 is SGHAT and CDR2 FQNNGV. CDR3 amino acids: CASSLESQGVQPQHF. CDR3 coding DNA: TGTGCCAGCAGCTTAGAATCACAGGGGGTTCAGCCCCAGCATTTT.